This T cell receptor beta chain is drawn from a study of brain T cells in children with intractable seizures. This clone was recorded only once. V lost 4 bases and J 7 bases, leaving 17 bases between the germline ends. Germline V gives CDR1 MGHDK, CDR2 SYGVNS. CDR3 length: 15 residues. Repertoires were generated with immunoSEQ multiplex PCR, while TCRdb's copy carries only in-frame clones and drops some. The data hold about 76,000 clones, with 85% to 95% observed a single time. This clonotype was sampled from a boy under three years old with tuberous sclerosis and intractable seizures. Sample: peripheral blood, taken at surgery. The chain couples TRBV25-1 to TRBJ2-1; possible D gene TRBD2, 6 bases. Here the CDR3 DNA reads TGTGCCAGCAGTGGGGCGGGGAATAGGGCGAATGAGCAGTTCTTC. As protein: CASSGAGNRANEQFF.